This TCR beta chain was recorded in a study of cytomegalovirus exposure and HLA in healthy donors. General study points: Previously analyzed data showed that most TCR beta V segments were productive at a frequency of about 87% or about 30%.

As regards this clone: No antigen is known for it.

Each donor was healthy, and each was a bone marrow donor. Germline V gene lookup returns CDR1 SGHRS and CDR2 YFSETQ. After removal of 4 bases from V and 4 bases from J, the junction contained 7 bases not matched to a gene. CDR3 length: 15 amino acids. This PCR relied on a set of 60 Vbeta primers and 13 Jbeta primers. Measured with immunoSEQ multiplex PCR; TCRdb has only the in-frame clones, and not every one. This table holds some 120,000 clones, approximately 8% found once. The clonotype was recovered from a woman aged 40 to 50 in good health and CMV-seropositive. The chain employs TRBV5-1 and TRBJ1-4; the match to TRBD1 covers 7 bases. Sequencing input: PBMCs. The CDR3 nucleotides are TGCGCCAGCAGCGACAGGGAGGCCCTTAATGAAAAACTGTTTTTT. It yields the protein CASSDREALNEKLFF.